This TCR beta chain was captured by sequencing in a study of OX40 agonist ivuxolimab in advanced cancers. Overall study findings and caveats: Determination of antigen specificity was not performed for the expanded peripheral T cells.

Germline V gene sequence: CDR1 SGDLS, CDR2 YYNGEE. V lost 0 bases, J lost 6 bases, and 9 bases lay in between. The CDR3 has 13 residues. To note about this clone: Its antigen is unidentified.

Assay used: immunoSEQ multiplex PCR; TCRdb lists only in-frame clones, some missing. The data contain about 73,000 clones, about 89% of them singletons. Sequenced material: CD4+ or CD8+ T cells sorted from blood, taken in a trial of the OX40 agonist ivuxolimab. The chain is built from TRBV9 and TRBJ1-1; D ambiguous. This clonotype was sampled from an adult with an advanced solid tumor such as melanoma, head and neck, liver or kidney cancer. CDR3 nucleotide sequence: TGTGCCAGCAGCGTAGTTAGCAGGTCTGAAGCTTTCTTT. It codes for CASSVVSRSEAFF.